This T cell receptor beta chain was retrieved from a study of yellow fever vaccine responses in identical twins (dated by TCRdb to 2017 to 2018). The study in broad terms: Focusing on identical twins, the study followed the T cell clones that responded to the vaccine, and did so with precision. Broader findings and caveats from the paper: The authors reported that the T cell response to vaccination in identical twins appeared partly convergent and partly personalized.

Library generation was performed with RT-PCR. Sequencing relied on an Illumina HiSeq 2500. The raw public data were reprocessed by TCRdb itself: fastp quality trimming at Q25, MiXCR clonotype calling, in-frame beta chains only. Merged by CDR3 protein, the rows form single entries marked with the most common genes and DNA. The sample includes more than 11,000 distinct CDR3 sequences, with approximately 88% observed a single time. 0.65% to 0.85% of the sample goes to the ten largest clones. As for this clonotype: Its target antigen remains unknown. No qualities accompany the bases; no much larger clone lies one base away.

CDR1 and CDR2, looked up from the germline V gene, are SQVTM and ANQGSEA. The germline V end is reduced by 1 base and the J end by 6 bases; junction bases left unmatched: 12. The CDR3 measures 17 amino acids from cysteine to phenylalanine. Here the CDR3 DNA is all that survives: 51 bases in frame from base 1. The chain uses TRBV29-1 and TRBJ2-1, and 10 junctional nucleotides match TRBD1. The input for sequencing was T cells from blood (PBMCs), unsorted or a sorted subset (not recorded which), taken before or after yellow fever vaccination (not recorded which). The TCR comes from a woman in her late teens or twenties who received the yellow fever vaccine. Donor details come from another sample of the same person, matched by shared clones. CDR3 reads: CSVEVYRDRGTVNEQFF. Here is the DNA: TGCAGCGTTGAAGTATATCGGGACAGGGGAACGGTCAATGAGCAGTTCTTC.